A selection of T cell receptor beta chains follows, all from one sample in a study of CD8+CD57+ T cells in acquired aplastic anemia. TCRdb independently ran MiXCR on the reads; one entry per CDR3 protein. The sample has approximately 160,000 distinct CDR3 sequences, approximately 44% seen once; the top ten hold 2.5% to 4%. Sequenced input: sorted CD4+, CD8+, or CD8+CD57+ T cells (not recorded which) from PBMCs. The receptor source for this set is a human donor with aplastic anemia. CDR3s include the opening cysteine and the closing phenylalanine or tryptophan. The D gene is left open where the match is weak. Rows may omit the clone size; those that give it use once, few, many or a size class.

CDR3aa	CDR3nt	v_gene	abundance	j_gene	d_gene
CASSPSGGANTGELFF	TGTGCCAGCAGCCCCAGCGGGGGGGCCAACACCGGGGAGCTGTTTTTT	TRBV11-2	few	TRBJ2-2	TRBD2
CASRGRPREQFF	TGTGCCAGCAGGGGACGTCCCAGGGAGCAGTTCTTC	TRBV2	NA	TRBJ2-1	NA
CSATDRADAGELFF	TGCAGTGCTACAGACAGGGCGGACGCCGGGGAGCTGTTTTTT	TRBV20-1	many	TRBJ2-2	TRBD1
CATSRDENTEAFF	TGTGCCACCAGCAGAGATGAGAACACTGAAGCTTTCTTT	TRBV15	few	TRBJ1-1	NA
CSVDLGKGYTF	TGCAGCGTTGATTTGGGGAAAGGCTACACCTTC	TRBV29-1	once	TRBJ1-2	NA
CATSPGQIQETQYF	TGCGCCACCTCCCCTGGACAGATCCAAGAGACCCAGTACTTC	TRBV10-1	few	TRBJ2-5	NA
CSARRDNEQFF	TGCAGTGCTAGAAGGGACAATGAGCAGTTCTTC	TRBV20-1	NA	TRBJ2-1	NA
CSAGGGTRQETQYF	TGCAGTGCTGGGGGGGGGACCCGCCAAGAGACCCAGTACTTC	TRBV20-1	few	TRBJ2-5	TRBD2
CASSVSPRETQYF	TGTGCCAGCAGTGTTTCGCCGCGAGAGACCCAGTACTTC	TRBV6-1	many	TRBJ2-5	NA
CASSHGRGPSSGNTIYF	TGTGCCAGCAGCCATGGCAGGGGCCCGAGCTCTGGAAACACCATATATTTT	TRBV3-1	NA	TRBJ1-3	NA
CSAPIPGQGALHGYTF	TGCAGTGCTCCCATACCGGGACAGGGAGCGCTACATGGCTACACCTTC	TRBV20-1	many	TRBJ1-2	TRBD1
CAISDRGGTGNTF	TGTGCCATCAGTGACCGAGGGGGAACTGGAAACACCTTC	TRBV10-3	few	TRBJ1-2	NA
CASTLAGGPGDTQYF	TGTGCCAGCACCCTAGCGGGGGGGCCCGGGGATACGCAGTATTTT	TRBV19	NA	TRBJ2-3	TRBD2
CASSQGLGTQYF	TGCGCCAGCAGCCAGGGACTAGGTACGCAGTATTTT	TRBV4-3	NA	TRBJ2-3	TRBD2
CSARTPAGGGDQPQHF	TGCAGTGCTAGGACACCGGCAGGGGGTGGCGATCAGCCCCAGCATTTT	TRBV20-1	many	TRBJ1-5	TRBD1
CASSYSASLGVTGELFF	TGTGCCAGCAGTTACTCGGCGTCTCTGGGCGTCACCGGGGAGCTGTTTTTT	TRBV6-5	NA	TRBJ2-2	NA
CASSVDASGNTIYF	TGTGCCAGCAGCGTAGATGCTTCCGGAAACACCATATATTTT	TRBV9	NA	TRBJ1-3	NA
CSAIDNRENQETQYF	TGCAGTGCTATCGATAACCGGGAGAATCAAGAGACCCAGTACTTC	TRBV20-1	few	TRBJ2-5	NA
CASSPGTSGGAVASKNIQYF	TGTGCCAGCAGCCCAGGAACTAGCGGGGGGGCCGTGGCATCCAAAAACATTCAGTACTTC	TRBV7-6	NA	TRBJ2-4	TRBD2
CARVGRGYEQYF	TGTGCTAGAGTGGGCAGGGGCTACGAGCAGTACTTC	TRBV19	NA	TRBJ2-7	NA
CASSQEVGTSGNEQFF	TGTGCCAGCAGCCAAGAGGTCGGGACTAGCGGCAATGAGCAGTTCTTC	TRBV4-2	many	TRBJ2-1	TRBD2
CAISESSGQGGDTQYF	TGTGCCATCAGTGAGTCGTCAGGGCAAGGTGGAGATACGCAGTATTTT	TRBV10-3	NA	TRBJ2-3	NA
CATHQGRDTTEAFF	TGTGCCACCCACCAGGGCAGGGATACCACTGAAGCTTTCTTT	TRBV10-3	NA	TRBJ1-1	NA
CSARVLAGGLGPPNEQFF	TGCAGTGCTAGAGTACTAGCGGGAGGTTTGGGTCCGCCCAATGAGCAGTTCTTC	TRBV20-1	many	TRBJ2-1	TRBD2
CATSPDRGDLDEQFF	TGTGCCACCAGTCCTGACAGGGGGGACCTCGATGAGCAGTTCTTC	TRBV24-1	many	TRBJ2-1	TRBD1
CASPEGVRNPYNAPLHF	TGCGCCAGCCCCGAAGGGGTAAGGAACCCCTATAATGCACCCCTCCACTTT	TRBV10-1	NA	TRBJ1-6	NA
CAISQGTEPSRGYTF	TGTGCCATCAGTCAAGGGACAGAACCCTCTCGGGGCTACACCTTC	TRBV10-3	many	TRBJ1-2	TRBD1
CASSLGGHANYGYTF	TGCGCCAGCAGCTTAGGGGGGCACGCTAACTATGGCTACACCTTC	TRBV5-1	many	TRBJ1-2	NA
CASRQESYNEQFF	TGTGCCAGCCGACAAGAATCCTACAATGAGCAGTTCTTC	TRBV2	NA	TRBJ2-1	NA
CASGTGLGRGNTIYF	TGTGCTAGTGGTACGGGCCTCGGCAGGGGAAACACCATATATTTT	TRBV12-5	NA	TRBJ1-3	NA
CATSDTGQGWVPQHF	TGCGCCACCAGTGATACCGGACAGGGATGGGTGCCCCAGCATTTT	TRBV24-1	NA	TRBJ1-5	TRBD1
CSVGRDRVTEAFF	TGCAGCGTTGGTCGGGACAGGGTCACTGAAGCTTTCTTT	TRBV29-1	NA	TRBJ1-1	TRBD1
CASSKRDSSSGANVLTF	TGTGCCAGCAGTAAACGGGACTCAAGCTCTGGGGCCAACGTCCTGACTTTC	TRBV6-1	few	TRBJ2-6	NA
CASSVPQGSAYNSPLHF	TGTGCCAGTAGTGTGCCACAGGGAAGCGCCTATAATTCACCCCTCCACTTT	TRBV19	NA	TRBJ1-6	NA
CASRPQGQDTEAFF	TGTGCCAGTAGGCCACAGGGTCAAGACACTGAAGCTTTCTTT	TRBV19	NA	TRBJ1-1	NA
CASSRLLAGALDTQYF	TGTGCCAGCAGCCGCCTCTTAGCGGGGGCCCTAGATACGCAGTATTTT	TRBV11-1	NA	TRBJ2-3	TRBD2
CASRFAGYTEAFF	TGTGCCAGCAGATTTGCCGGATACACTGAAGCTTTCTTT	TRBV2	NA	TRBJ1-1	NA
CASSIGGRNYGYTF	TGTGCCAGTAGTATCGGGGGGCGCAACTATGGCTACACCTTC	TRBV19	NA	TRBJ1-2	NA
CASSLGLEQYF	TGTGCCAGCAGCTTAGGGTTAGAGCAGTACTTC	TRBV7-9	few	TRBJ2-7	NA
CASSLERTQPQHF	TGTGCCAGCAGCTTAGAGAGGACTCAGCCCCAGCATTTT	TRBV7-8	NA	TRBJ1-5	NA
CASSISHRTGGPSSGNTIYF	TGTGCCAGTAGTATCTCCCATAGGACAGGGGGCCCGTCATCTGGAAACACCATATATTTT	TRBV19	NA	TRBJ1-3	TRBD1
CASSARVGVTGELFF	TGTGCCAGCAGTGCTAGAGTCGGGGTCACCGGGGAGCTGTTTTTT	TRBV2	NA	TRBJ2-2	NA
CASSSGRSPLHF	TGTGCCAGCAGCTCGGGCCGTTCACCCCTCCACTTT	TRBV7-3	NA	TRBJ1-6	NA
CASSLGTGSGQYF	TGTGCCAGCAGCCTAGGGACAGGGTCGGGGCAGTACTTC	TRBV3-1	many	TRBJ2-7	TRBD1
CASSGGVRWETQYF	TGTGCCAGCAGTGGTGGCGTGAGATGGGAGACCCAGTACTTC	TRBV25-1	NA	TRBJ2-5	NA
CASSSLGQKAFF	TGTGCCAGCAGTTCCCTGGGACAGAAAGCTTTCTTT	TRBV6-5	many	TRBJ1-1	TRBD1
CASSQYPGTGGITGSPLHF	TGTGCCAGCAGCCAATACCCCGGGACAGGGGGCATCACGGGTTCACCCCTCCACTTT	TRBV3-1	many	TRBJ1-6	TRBD1
CTSSPSSLSYEQHF	TGTACCAGCAGCCCCTCCTCACTATCCTACGAGCAGCACTTC	TRBV7-6	NA	TRBJ2-7	NA
CSVVGQLMRDTQYF	TGCAGCGTTGTGGGTCAACTCATGCGGGATACGCAGTATTTT	TRBV29-1	NA	TRBJ2-3	NA
CASSGGSGYNEQFF	TGTGCCAGCAGCGGCGGGAGTGGGTACAATGAGCAGTTCTTC	TRBV7-9	many	TRBJ2-1	TRBD2
CASVGGTGGTQYF	TGTGCCAGCGTAGGGGGGACCGGAGGTACGCAGTATTTT	TRBV2	NA	TRBJ2-3	NA
CASSLVVDNSPLHF	TGTGCCAGCAGCTTAGTGGTTGATAATTCACCCCTCCACTTT	TRBV7-9	many	TRBJ1-6	NA
CASRTGEGTYNEQFF	TGTGCCAGCAGGACGGGAGAAGGCACCTACAATGAGCAGTTCTTC	TRBV6-1	many	TRBJ2-1	NA
CASSRTSDYGYTF	TGTGCCAGCAGTCGGACTTCGGACTATGGCTACACCTTC	TRBV6-1	once	TRBJ1-2	NA
CASSVGLGHTEAFF	TGTGCCAGCAGTGTTGGTTTGGGACACACTGAAGCTTTCTTT	TRBV2	many	TRBJ1-1	NA
CASCTAGGFNIQYF	TGTGCCAGCTGTACTGCAGGGGGATTCAACATTCAGTACTTC	TRBV6-1	few	TRBJ2-4	TRBD1